These T cell receptor beta chains were read from a single sample in a study of blood T cells in healthy people across ages. TCRdb reprocessed the 5' RACE reads via MiXCR and lists one record per CDR3 protein. The sample lists roughly 1,500,000 distinct CDR3 sequences; roughly 40% were seen once. The sequenced material came from blood. The receptors derive from a woman aged 18 to 35 in good health. Both conserved end residues are part of each CDR3. Each record gives: clone size, J gene, V gene, D gene, CDR3 DNA, CDR3 protein. A D gene is named only where the DNA matches it firmly. For some rows the clone size is stated as once, few or many, or as a class when expanded; others skip it.

>.|TRBJ1-2|TRBV4-1|.
TGCGCCAGCAGCCAAGTCGCGGACAACTATGGCTACACCTTC
CASSQVADNYGYTF
>once|TRBJ2-3|TRBV7-2|.
TGTGCCTGCAGCTTAGGTGGGAGGTGGGATACGCAGTATTTT
CACSLGGRWDTQYF
>few|TRBJ2-1|TRBV5-1|.
TGCGCCAGCAGCTCCACTGGATTTTCAGGCGGTGAGCAGTTCTTC
CASSSTGFSGGEQFF
>few|TRBJ2-5|TRBV9|.
TGTGCCAGCAGCGTAGCTGGCGTTCAAGAGACCCAGTACTTC
CASSVAGVQETQYF
>.|TRBJ1-2|TRBV9|.
TGTGCCAGCAGCGTAGCAGGCATTGGGATGAATGGCTACACCTTC
CASSVAGIGMNGYTF
>.|TRBJ2-5|TRBV12-5|.
TGTGCTAGTGGTTTGTCACAGGGCCACGAGACCCAGTACTTC
CASGLSQGHETQYF
>.|TRBJ1-1|TRBV27|.
TGTGCCAGCAGTTTACGCAGGGAGAACACTGAAGCTTTCTTT
CASSLRRENTEAFF
>few|TRBJ1-4|TRBV18|.
TGTGCCAGCTCACCTTTACAGGGAGGCGATGAAAAACTGTTTTTT
CASSPLQGGDEKLFF
>.|TRBJ2-5|TRBV27|.
TGTGCCAGCAGTTTACTAGGGATGGCTGGAAAGACCCAGTACTTC
CASSLLGMAGKTQYF
>.|TRBJ2-3|TRBV28|TRBD2
TGTGCCAGCAGTACGCCCAGCGGGGGAGGCACAGATACGCAGTATTTT
CASSTPSGGGTDTQYF
>.|TRBJ2-7|TRBV3-1|.
TGTGCCAGCAGCCCCGGCTACACTCCCACCTACGAGCAGTACTTC
CASSPGYTPTYEQYF
>once|TRBJ2-3|TRBV4-2|TRBD2
TGTGCCGGCAGCCAAGTAGCGGGAGGCGTCACAGATACGCAGTATTTT
CAGSQVAGGVTDTQYF
>.|TRBJ2-1|TRBV11-2|TRBD2
TGTGCCAGCGGACGTACTAGCGGGGGGGACAATGAGCAGTTCTTC
CASGRTSGGDNEQFF